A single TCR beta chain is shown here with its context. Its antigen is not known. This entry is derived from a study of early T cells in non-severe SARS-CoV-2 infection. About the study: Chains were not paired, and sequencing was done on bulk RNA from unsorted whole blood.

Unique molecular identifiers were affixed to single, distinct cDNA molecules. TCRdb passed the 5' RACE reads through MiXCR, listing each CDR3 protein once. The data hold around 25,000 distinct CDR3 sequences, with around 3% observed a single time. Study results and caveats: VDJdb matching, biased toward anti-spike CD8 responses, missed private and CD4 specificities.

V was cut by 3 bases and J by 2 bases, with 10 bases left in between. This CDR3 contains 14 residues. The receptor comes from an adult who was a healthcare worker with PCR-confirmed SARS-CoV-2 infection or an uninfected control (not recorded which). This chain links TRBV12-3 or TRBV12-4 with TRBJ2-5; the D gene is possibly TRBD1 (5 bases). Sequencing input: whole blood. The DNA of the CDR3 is TGTGCCAGCAGTTTTTTATCAGGGCAAGAGACCCAGTACTTC. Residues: CASSFLSGQETQYF.